The clone carrying this T cell receptor beta chain showed up just once. The data originate from a study of blood T cell repertoires in COVID-19. The overall study: The United States, Italy and Spain supplied acute and convalescent COVID-19 samples. PBMCs, B-cell-depleted T cells, or T cells were the source of the cDNA or gDNA that made up the material.

The ends were cut back, 7 bases at V and 0 bases at J, with 13 bases in the middle. The length of the CDR3 is 14 residues. Germline V CDR1 and CDR2: MDHEN, SYDVKM. Per the authors' pipeline: Reference gene primer amplification yielded estimated nucleated cell counts. Data came from immunoSEQ multiplex PCR; TCRdb stores just in-frame clones and leaves some out. V and J calls plus clone size are reproduced from that table; the DNA served to infer D and trimming. The profile covers around 190,000 clones, with 80% to 90% appearing a single time and roughly 9.6% taken by the ten largest. Seattle researchers signed up patients amid active infection and tracked them longitudinally.

This TCR derives from a woman in her thirties or forties with COVID-19, enrolled during active disease. The sequenced sample was peripheral blood. The V and J genes are TRBV28 and TRBJ2-7; tentative D call: TRBD1 (6 bases). The CDR3 sequence: CASIRGGISYEQYF. The CDR3 DNA is TGTGCCAGCATCCGAGGGGGAATCTCCTACGAGCAGTACTTC.